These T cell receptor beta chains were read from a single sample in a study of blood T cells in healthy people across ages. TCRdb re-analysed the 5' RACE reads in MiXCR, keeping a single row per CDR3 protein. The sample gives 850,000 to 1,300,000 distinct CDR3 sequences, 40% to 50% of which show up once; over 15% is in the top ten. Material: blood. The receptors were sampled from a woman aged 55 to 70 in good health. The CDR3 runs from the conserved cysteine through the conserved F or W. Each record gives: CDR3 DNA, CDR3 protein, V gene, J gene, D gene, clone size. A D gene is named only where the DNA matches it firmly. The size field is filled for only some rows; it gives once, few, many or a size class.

TGTGCCAGCAGCCCCGCAGACCCCCCTAGCGCCAGGGAGACCCAGTACTTC	CASSPADPPSARETQYF	TRBV9	TRBJ2-5	NA	NA
TGCAGTGCTTCAGACAGGGCGGGGGGCTACACCTTC	CSASDRAGGYTF	TRBV20-1	TRBJ1-2	TRBD1	few
TGCGCCAGCAGCCAAAATCCAACAGGGGGAGTCATGGATGAGCAGTTCTTC	CASSQNPTGGVMDEQFF	TRBV5-1	TRBJ2-1	TRBD1	NA
TGTGCCAGCAGCTTAACGTGGGGGGCGGGGAGGGCCTGTTATTACTCCTCCTACGAGCAGTACTTC	CASSLTWGAGRACYYSSYEQYF	TRBV7-3	TRBJ2-7	NA	few
TGTGCCAGCAGCTCCCAGGGGAAGAACACTGAAGCTTTCTTT	CASSSQGKNTEAFF	TRBV11-3	TRBJ1-1	NA	NA
TGTGCCAGTCATCGGGGAGGTGGAACTGAAGCTTTCTTT	CASHRGGGTEAFF	TRBV19	TRBJ1-1	NA	NA
TGTGCCAGCAGCCCTACGGGGTCAGGTTCCTACAATGAGCAGTTCTTC	CASSPTGSGSYNEQFF	TRBV7-8	TRBJ2-1	NA	few
TGTGCCAGCAGCTTAGTTTCTGGGAATGGTGGCTACACCTTC	CASSLVSGNGGYTF	TRBV7-9	TRBJ1-2	NA	NA
TGTGCCAGCAGTCAAATAGTAAGGACAGGGTCCGAGCAGTACTTC	CASSQIVRTGSEQYF	TRBV7-9	TRBJ2-7	TRBD1	few
TGTGCCAGCAGCTTAGGTCGGGATGGCTACACCTTC	CASSLGRDGYTF	TRBV7-9	TRBJ1-2	NA	NA
TGCGCCAGCAGCTTTAAGTCCGGGGACGGGTCACCCCTCCACTTT	CASSFKSGDGSPLHF	TRBV5-1	TRBJ1-6	NA	NA
TGTGCCAGCAGCGTCGGGACTAGTGGGAGGAGCTACAATGAGCAGTTCTTC	CASSVGTSGRSYNEQFF	TRBV9	TRBJ2-1	TRBD2	NA
TGCGCCAGCAGCCACGGGACTACTATAGCCAAAAACATTCAGTACTTC	CASSHGTTIAKNIQYF	TRBV5-1	TRBJ2-4	TRBD2	NA
TGTGCCTGGAGCCCAGACGTTAGCTCCTACAATGAGCAGTACTTC	CAWSPDVSSYNEQYF	TRBV30	TRBJ2-7	NA	NA
TGTGCCAGCAGCGTCAGCCCAACTAATGAAAAACTGTTTTTT	CASSVSPTNEKLFF	TRBV9	TRBJ1-4	NA	few
TGTGCCCTGAGGATCCGGAGCGGGAGGACTTACAATGAGCAGTTCTTC	CALRIRSGRTYNEQFF	TRBV30	TRBJ2-1	TRBD2	NA
TGTGCCAGCAGTCTCGCGGGACTACGTACGGACAATGAGCAGTTCTTC	CASSLAGLRTDNEQFF	TRBV27	TRBJ2-1	TRBD2	NA
TGCAGCGTCATATCTGGGGCCAACGTCCTGACTTTC	CSVISGANVLTF	TRBV29-1	TRBJ2-6	NA	many
TGTGCCAGCAGACCTCACAGGGACGCCTATGGCTACACCTTC	CASRPHRDAYGYTF	TRBV28	TRBJ1-2	NA	few
TGTGCCGGCTCACCGAGGGAGACTGAGCAGTTCTTC	CAGSPRETEQFF	TRBV18	TRBJ2-1	NA	NA
TGTGCCACCAGTTGGGACAGGGCCAATCAGCCCCAGCATTTT	CATSWDRANQPQHF	TRBV15	TRBJ1-5	TRBD1	NA
TGTGCCAGCAGTTATGGACTAGCGTACCGGAGTGAGCAGTTCTTC	CASSYGLAYRSEQFF	TRBV6-5	TRBJ2-1	TRBD2	NA
TGTGCCAGCTCACCGCTCCCTAGGGGGGAACAGCCCCAGCATTTT	CASSPLPRGEQPQHF	TRBV18	TRBJ1-5	NA	NA
TGTGCCAGCAGTTCGGGGGTCGGGGAGCTGTTTTTT	CASSSGVGELFF	TRBV27	TRBJ2-2	NA	NA
TGTGCCAGCAGCGCGGGGACCTCTAGACCTTACGAGCAGTACTTC	CASSAGTSRPYEQYF	TRBV7-9	TRBJ2-7	NA	NA
TGCAGCGTTCCCGCGACAGGGCGAGGAGAGACCCAGTACTTC	CSVPATGRGETQYF	TRBV29-1	TRBJ2-5	TRBD1	few
TGCAGTGCTAGAGATTTACGGCAGGGGGATTTTGGCGAGCAGTACTTC	CSARDLRQGDFGEQYF	TRBV20-1	TRBJ2-7	TRBD1	NA
TGCGCCAGCAGCCAAGAGGCCAATGCAGAGACCCAGTACTTC	CASSQEANAETQYF	TRBV4-1	TRBJ2-5	NA	NA
TGTGCCAGCAGCCAAGGGCTAGCGGACGTTAGGCAGTACTTC	CASSQGLADVRQYF	TRBV3-1	TRBJ2-7	TRBD2	NA
TGTGCCAGCAGCGTAGATCCGGGTTCTAACTATGGCTACACCTTC	CASSVDPGSNYGYTF	TRBV9	TRBJ1-2	NA	NA
TGTGCCAGCAGAACCTCCGGGACAGGGCGGGAAAAACTGTTTTTT	CASRTSGTGREKLFF	TRBV4-2	TRBJ1-4	TRBD1	NA
TGCAGTGCTAGGGTAGCGGGAGGGCCGGGCGAGCAGTACTTC	CSARVAGGPGEQYF	TRBV20-1	TRBJ2-7	TRBD2	few
TGTGCCAGCAGCTTCGACGACCGAATTAGGGAGACCCAGTACTTC	CASSFDDRIRETQYF	TRBV11-2	TRBJ2-5	NA	NA
TGTGCCAGCACCGGTTTTAGTACTAGCGGGAGAAATCGTGAGCAGTTCTTC	CASTGFSTSGRNREQFF	TRBV28	TRBJ2-1	TRBD2	few
TGTGCCAGCAGCCAAGAAATACTCGATACGCAGTATTTT	CASSQEILDTQYF	TRBV4-2	TRBJ2-3	NA	few
TGTGCCAGCAGCCCCAGGGGGGACAGCTTCTCCTACGAGCAGTACTTC	CASSPRGDSFSYEQYF	TRBV9	TRBJ2-7	NA	few
TGTGCCAGCAGACCTACAGACTCTGGGGCCAACGTCCTGACTTTC	CASRPTDSGANVLTF	TRBV2	TRBJ2-6	NA	few
TGTGCCAGCAGGGTAGCGGGCGCCCCCAATGAGCAGTTCTTC	CASRVAGAPNEQFF	TRBV6-2/TRBV6-3	TRBJ2-1	TRBD2	many
TGTGCCAGCAGCTGGGGGTCGGACACATCCTATAATTCACCCCTCCACTTT	CASSWGSDTSYNSPLHF	TRBV7-9	TRBJ1-6	NA	NA
TGTGCCAGCTCACGTAGGGACTCCTCCGCGGGTGAGCAGTTCTTC	CASSRRDSSAGEQFF	TRBV18	TRBJ2-1	NA	NA
TGTGCCTGGAGTGATCGACAGGGCATGAACACTGAAGCTTTCTTT	CAWSDRQGMNTEAFF	TRBV30	TRBJ1-1	TRBD1	few